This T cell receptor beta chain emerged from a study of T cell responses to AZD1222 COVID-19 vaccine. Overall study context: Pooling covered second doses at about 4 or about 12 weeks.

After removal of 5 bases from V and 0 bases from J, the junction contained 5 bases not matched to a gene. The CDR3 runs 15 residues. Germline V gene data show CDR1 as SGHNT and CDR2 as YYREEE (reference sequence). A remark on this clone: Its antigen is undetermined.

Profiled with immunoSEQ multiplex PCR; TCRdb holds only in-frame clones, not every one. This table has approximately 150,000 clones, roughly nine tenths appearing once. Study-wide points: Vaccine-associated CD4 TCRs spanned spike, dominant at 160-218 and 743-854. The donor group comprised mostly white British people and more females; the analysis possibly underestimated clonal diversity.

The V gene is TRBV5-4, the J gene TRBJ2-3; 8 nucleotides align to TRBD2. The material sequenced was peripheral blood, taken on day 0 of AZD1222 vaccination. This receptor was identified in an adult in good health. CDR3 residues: CASRKRGSSTDTQYF. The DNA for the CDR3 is TGTGCCAGCAGGAAGCGGGGGTCTAGCACAGATACGCAGTATTTT.